The source of this TCR beta chain is a study of cytomegalovirus exposure and HLA in healthy donors. Healthy people donating bone marrow made up the donors. In the PCR, 60 Vbeta and 13 Jbeta primers were used. Libraries were prepared by immunoSEQ multiplex PCR; TCRdb keeps only in-frame clonotypes and omits some of them. The data hold about 190,000 clones, with 75% to 90% observed a single time. Germline assignment: CDR1 SGHVS and CDR2 FNYEAQ. Unmatched junction bases numbered 10, after V lost 3 bases and J lost 2 bases. This CDR3 contains 19 residues. This chain links TRBV7-6 with TRBJ2-5; 15 nucleotides agree with TRBD2. This TCR was sampled from a man under 40 in good health and CMV-seronegative. Sequencing input: PBMCs. The DNA of the CDR3 is TGTGCCAGCAGCTTCCGAATAGGGACTAGCGGGGGGACGCAAGAGACCCAGTACTTC. Translation: CASSFRIGTSGGTQETQYF.